This T cell receptor beta chain was retrieved from a study of cytomegalovirus exposure and HLA in healthy donors. Study-wide points: Among TCR sequences, most were rare, though some public TCRs appeared in many donors.

Researchers ran the PCR with 60 Vbeta and 13 Jbeta primers. The repertoire was sequenced with immunoSEQ multiplex PCR; TCRdb's copy has only in-frame clones and lacks some. The repertoire holds approximately 90,000 clones, with less than 65% as singletons. On this clone itself: No antigen is known for it.

This CDR3 has 15 amino acids. Germline CDR1 is LGHNA and CDR2 is YSLEER. The V gene end was trimmed by 1 base and the J gene end by 3 bases; junction bases not matched to a gene: 4. The receptor comes from a woman aged 25-40 years in good health and CMV-seronegative. The sequenced sample consisted of PBMCs. The chain is built from TRBV4-3 and TRBJ2-7; 9 bases line up with TRBD1. CDR3 nucleotides: TGCGCCAGCAGCCAAGCTACAGGGGGCATCTACGAGCAGTACTTC. Translation gives CASSQATGGIYEQYF.